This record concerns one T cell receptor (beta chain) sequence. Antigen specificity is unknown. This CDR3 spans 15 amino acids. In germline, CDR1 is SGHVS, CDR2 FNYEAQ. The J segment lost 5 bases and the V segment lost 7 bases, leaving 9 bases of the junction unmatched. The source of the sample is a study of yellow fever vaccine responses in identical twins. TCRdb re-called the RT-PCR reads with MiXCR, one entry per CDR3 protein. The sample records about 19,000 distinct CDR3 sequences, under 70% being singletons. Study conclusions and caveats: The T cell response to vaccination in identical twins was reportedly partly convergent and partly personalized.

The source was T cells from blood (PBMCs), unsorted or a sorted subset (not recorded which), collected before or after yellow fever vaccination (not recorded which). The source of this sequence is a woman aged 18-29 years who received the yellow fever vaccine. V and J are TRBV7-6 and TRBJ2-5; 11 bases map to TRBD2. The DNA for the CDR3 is TGTGCCAGCACCCAATCTAGCGGGAGGCGGGAGACCCAGTACTTC. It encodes CASTQSSGRRETQYF.